This T cell receptor (beta chain) is drawn from a study of healthy donors' naive CD4 and CD8 T cells. There are 11 residues in the CDR3. Trimming at V came to 6 bases and at J to 4 bases, leaving 1 base not matched to a gene. Germline CDR1 is SQVTM and CDR2 is ANQGSEA. Each TCR library used approximately 500 ng of total RNA and a linear amplification protocol. TCRdb fed the reads into MiXCR, producing one record per CDR3 protein. The repertoire includes approximately 180,000 distinct CDR3 sequences, about four fifths of them detected once, and less than 2.5% sits in the top ten. The sequenced material came from naive CD4+ and CD8+ T cells sorted from blood, pooled from several donors. The receptor comes from a pool of human donors in good health; the sample pools cells from several healthy donors. This chain links TRBV29-1 with TRBJ2-7; 9 positions match TRBD1. The CDR3 sequence is CSVTGGYEQYF. The CDR3 DNA sequence: TGCAGCGTGACAGGGGGGTACGAGCAGTACTTC.